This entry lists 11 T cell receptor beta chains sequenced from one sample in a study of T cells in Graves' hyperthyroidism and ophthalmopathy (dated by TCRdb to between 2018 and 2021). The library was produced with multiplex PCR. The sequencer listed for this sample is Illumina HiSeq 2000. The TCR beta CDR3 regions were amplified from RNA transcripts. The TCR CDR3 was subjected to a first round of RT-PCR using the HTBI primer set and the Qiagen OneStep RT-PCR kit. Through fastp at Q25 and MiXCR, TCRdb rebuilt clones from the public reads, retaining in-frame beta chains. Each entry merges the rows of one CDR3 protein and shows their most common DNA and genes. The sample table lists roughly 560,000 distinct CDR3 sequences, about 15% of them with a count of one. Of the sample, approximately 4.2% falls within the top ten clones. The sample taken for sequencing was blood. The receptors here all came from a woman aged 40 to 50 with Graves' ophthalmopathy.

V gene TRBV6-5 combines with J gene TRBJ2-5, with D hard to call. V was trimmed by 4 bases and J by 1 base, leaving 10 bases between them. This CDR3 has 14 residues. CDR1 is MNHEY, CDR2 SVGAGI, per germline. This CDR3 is CASSLRHLQETQYF. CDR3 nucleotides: TGTGCCAGCAGTTTGCGGCATCTCCAAGAGACCCAGTACTTC.

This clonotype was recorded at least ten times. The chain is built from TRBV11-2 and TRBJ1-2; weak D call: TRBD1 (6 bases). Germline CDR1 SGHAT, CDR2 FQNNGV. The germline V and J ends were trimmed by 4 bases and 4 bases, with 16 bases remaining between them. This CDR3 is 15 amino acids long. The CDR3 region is CASSSGGGRGYGYTF. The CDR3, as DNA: TGTGCCAGCAGCTCCGGCGGGGGGCGAGGCTATGGCTACACCTTC. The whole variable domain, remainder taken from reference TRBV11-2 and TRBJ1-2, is EAGVAQSPRYKIIEKRQSVAFWCNPISGHATLYWYQQILGQGPKLLIQFQNNGVVDDSQLPKDRFSAERLKGVDSTLKIQPAKLEDSAVYLCASSSGGGRGYGYTFGSGTRLTVV.

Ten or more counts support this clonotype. The CDR3 is CATSTGTKETQYF. The CDR3 DNA sequence: TGTGCCACCAGCACAGGAACCAAAGAGACCCAGTACTTC. The J gene is TRBJ2-5, the V gene TRBV15; D is uncertain. There are 13 residues in the CDR3. CDR1 LNHNV and CDR2 YYDKDF come from the germline V gene (reference sequence). Trimming removed 4 bases from V and 3 bases from J, with 9 bases in between.

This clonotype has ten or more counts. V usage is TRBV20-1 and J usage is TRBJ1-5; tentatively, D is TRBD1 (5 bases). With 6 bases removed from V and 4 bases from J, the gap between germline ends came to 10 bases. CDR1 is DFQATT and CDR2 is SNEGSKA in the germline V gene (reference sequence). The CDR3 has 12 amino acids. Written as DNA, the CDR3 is TGCAGTGCCTTGGGGGGGAATCAGCCCCAGCATTTT. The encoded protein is CSALGGNQPQHF.

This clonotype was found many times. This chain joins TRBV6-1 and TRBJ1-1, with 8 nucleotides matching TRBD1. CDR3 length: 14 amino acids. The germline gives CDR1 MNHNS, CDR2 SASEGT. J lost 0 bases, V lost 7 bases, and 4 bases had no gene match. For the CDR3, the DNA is TGTGCCAGCAACCGGGACAGGATGAACACTGAAGCTTTCTTT. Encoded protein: CASNRDRMNTEAFF.

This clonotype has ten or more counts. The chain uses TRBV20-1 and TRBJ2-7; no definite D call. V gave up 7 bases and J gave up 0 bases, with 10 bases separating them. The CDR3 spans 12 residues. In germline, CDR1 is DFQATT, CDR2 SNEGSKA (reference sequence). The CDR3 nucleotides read TGCAGTGGGCACCTAGACTCCTACGAGCAGTACTTC. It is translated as CSGHLDSYEQYF.

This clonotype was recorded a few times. The CDR3: CASSVSSRGAGETQYF. The CDR3 bases are TGTGCCAGCAGCGTATCCTCACGAGGGGCGGGGGAGACCCAGTACTTC. The V gene is TRBV9, the J gene TRBJ2-5; the D gene is possibly TRBD2 (6 bases). V was clipped by 1 base and J by 5 bases, with 18 bases between them. CDR3 size: 16 residues. Looked up from germline, CDR1 is SGDLS and CDR2 is YYNGEE.

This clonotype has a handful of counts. The CDR3 region is CASSILAGNYEQYF. CDR3 DNA: TGTGCCAGTAGTATACTAGCGGGAAACTACGAGCAGTACTTC. This chain links TRBV19 with TRBJ2-7; 9 bases are shared with TRBD2. Germline V gene sequence: CDR1 LNHDA, CDR2 SQIVND (reference sequence). The CDR3 is 14 residues long. The junction had 2 bases not matched to a gene; V was cut back by 2 bases and J by 3 bases.

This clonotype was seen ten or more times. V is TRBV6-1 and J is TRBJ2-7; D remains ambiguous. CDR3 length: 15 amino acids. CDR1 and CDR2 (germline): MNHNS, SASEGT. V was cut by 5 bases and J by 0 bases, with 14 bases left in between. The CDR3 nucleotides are TGTGCCAGCAGTAGGGTTGGCGTGGGCTCCTACGAGCAGTACTTC. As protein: CASSRVGVGSYEQYF.

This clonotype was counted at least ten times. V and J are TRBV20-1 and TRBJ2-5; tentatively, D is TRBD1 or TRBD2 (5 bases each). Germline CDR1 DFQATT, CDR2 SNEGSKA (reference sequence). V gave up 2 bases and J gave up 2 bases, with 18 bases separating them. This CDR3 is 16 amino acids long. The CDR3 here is CSARTLGASDQETQYF. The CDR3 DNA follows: TGCAGTGCTAGAACGCTCGGGGCTTCGGATCAAGAGACCCAGTACTTC.

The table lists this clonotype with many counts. The chain's CDR3 is CASSSASGGQAFF. Written as DNA, the CDR3 is TGTGCCAGCAGCTCGGCCTCAGGGGGACAAGCTTTCTTT. This chain connects TRBV7-3 to TRBJ1-1, with 7 bases aligning to TRBD1. The germline gives CDR1 SGHTA, CDR2 FQGTGA. This CDR3 is 13 amino acids long. V gave up 4 bases and J gave up 9 bases; unmatched junction bases: 8. Supplemented by reference TRBV7-3 and TRBJ1-1, the full variable domain reads GAGVSQTPSNKVTEKGKYVELRCDPISGHTALYWYRQSLGQGPEFLIYFQGTGAADDSGLPNDRFFAVRPEGSVSTLKIQRTERGDSAVYLCASSSASGGQAFFGQGTRLTVV.